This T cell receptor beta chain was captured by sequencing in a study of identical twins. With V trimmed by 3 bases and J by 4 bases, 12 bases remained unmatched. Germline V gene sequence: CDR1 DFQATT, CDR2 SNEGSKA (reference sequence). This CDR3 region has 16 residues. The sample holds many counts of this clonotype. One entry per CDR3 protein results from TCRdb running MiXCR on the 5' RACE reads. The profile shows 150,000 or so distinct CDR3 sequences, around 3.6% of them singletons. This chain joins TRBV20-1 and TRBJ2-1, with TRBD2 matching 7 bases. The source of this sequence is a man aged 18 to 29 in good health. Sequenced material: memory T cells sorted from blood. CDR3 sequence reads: CSARGYGRASYNEQFF. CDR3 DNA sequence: TGCAGTGCTAGGGGGTATGGGAGGGCCTCGTACAATGAGCAGTTCTTC.